This TCR beta chain was identified during a study of T cell changes during pregnancy in multiple sclerosis. Only in-frame clones appear in the TCRdb table, and some are missing; sequencing was by immunoSEQ multiplex PCR. This repertoire shows roughly 23,000 clones, less than 95% found once; its top ten account for 0.6% to 0.85%. Germline values: CDR1 MGHRA, CDR2 YSYEKL. V gave up 3 bases and J gave up 3 bases; unmatched junction bases: 5. This CDR3 is 15 amino acids long. The chain combines TRBV4-1 with TRBJ1-2; 9 nucleotides align to TRBD1. Source: CD4+ T cells from peripheral blood mononuclear cells, taken in the third trimester of pregnancy. The source is a female donor in good health, enrolled as a control in a pregnancy study. CDR3 residues: CASSHVGQGHYGYTF. The CDR3 nucleotides read TGCGCCAGCAGCCATGTGGGACAGGGACACTATGGCTACACCTTC.